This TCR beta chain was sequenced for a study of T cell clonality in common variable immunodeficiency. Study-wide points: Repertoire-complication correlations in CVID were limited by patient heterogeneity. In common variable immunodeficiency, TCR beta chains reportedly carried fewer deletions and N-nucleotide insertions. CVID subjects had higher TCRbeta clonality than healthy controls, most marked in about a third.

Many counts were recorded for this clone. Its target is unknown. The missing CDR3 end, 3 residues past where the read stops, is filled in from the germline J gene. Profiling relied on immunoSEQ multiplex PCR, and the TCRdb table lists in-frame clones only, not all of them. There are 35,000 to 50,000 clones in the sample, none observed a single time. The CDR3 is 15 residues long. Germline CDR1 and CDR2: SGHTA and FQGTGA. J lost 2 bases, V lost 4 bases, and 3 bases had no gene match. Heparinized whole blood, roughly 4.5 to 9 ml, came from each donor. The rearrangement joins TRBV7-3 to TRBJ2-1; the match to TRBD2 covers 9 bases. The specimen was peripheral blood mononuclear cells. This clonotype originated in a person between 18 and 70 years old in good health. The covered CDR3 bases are TGTGCCAGCAGCTGGGCTAGCGGGGCCTACAATGAG. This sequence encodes CASSWASGAYNE. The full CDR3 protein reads CASSWASGAYNEQFF.